Below, one T cell receptor (beta chain) is given with its context. This entry belongs to a study of cytotoxic CD8 clonotypes in ibrutinib-treated CLL. The length of the CDR3 is 15 residues. Germline assignment: CDR1 MGHDK and CDR2 SYGVNS. The V gene lost 6 bases and the J gene lost 6 bases, with 18 bases spanning the gap. Assay used: immunoSEQ multiplex PCR; TCRdb lists only in-frame clones, some missing. Of fewer than 400,000 clones in the sample, 60% to 80% are singletons; the top ten hold roughly 6.8%. The rearrangement links TRBV25-1 to TRBJ2-1; no firm D call. The TCR comes from a human donor with chronic lymphocytic leukemia. This specimen was PBMCs, taken after 36 months of ibrutinib treatment. The CDR3 sequence is CASRARAQTGNEQFF. CDR3 coding DNA: TGTGCCAGCAGAGCGCGAGCCCAAACCGGCAATGAGCAGTTCTTC.